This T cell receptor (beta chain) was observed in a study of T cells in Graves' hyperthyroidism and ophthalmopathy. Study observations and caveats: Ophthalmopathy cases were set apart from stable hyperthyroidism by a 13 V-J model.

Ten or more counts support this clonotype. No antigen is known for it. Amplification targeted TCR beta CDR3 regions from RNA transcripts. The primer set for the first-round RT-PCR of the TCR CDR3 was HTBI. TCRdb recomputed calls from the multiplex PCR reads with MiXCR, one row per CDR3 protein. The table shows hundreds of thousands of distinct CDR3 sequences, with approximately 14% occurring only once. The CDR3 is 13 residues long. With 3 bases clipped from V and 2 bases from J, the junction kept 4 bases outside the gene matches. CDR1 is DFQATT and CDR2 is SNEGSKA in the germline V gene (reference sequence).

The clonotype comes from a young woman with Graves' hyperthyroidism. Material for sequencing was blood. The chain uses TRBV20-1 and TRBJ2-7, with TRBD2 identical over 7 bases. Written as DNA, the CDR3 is TGCAGTGCTAGGGGCGGGAGTACCTACGAGCAGTACTTC. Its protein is CSARGGSTYEQYF.